These 21 T cell receptor beta chains came from one sample sequenced in a study of blood T cell repertoires in COVID-19. Only in-frame clones appear in the TCRdb table, and some are missing; sequencing was by immunoSEQ multiplex PCR. The sample gives about 160,000 clones, 65% to 85% of which show up once; approximately 5.4% is in the top ten. Sequenced sample: PBMCs or T cells enriched from blood (not recorded which). These receptors were collected from a man in his forties or fifties who had recovered from COVID-19.

V gene TRBV27 combines with J gene TRBJ2-2, with 9 bases matching TRBD1. The germline V gene has CDR1 MNHEY and CDR2 SMNVEV (reference sequence). Trimming took 4 bases from V and 4 from J; bases not matched to a gene: 13. The CDR3 has 18 residues. CDR3 bases: TGTGCCAGCAGTTCGAGCCCGCGGACAGGGGACCCCACCGGGGAGCTGTTTTTT. As protein: CASSSSPRTGDPTGELFF.

A note on this clone: This sample includes further DNA sequences coding for the same CDR3. The chain recombines TRBV25-1 with TRBJ1-3; D might be TRBD1 (6 bases). Trimming cost V 6 bases and J 5 bases, with 11 bases left between them. The germline gives CDR1 MGHDK, CDR2 SYGVNS. The CDR3 covers 13 residues. The CDR3 is CASRRQGRNTIYF. CDR3 DNA sequence: TGTGCCAGCAGAAGGCAGGGGCGAAACACCATATATTTT.

This chain joins TRBV24-1 and TRBJ1-2, with 10 bases matching TRBD1. J lost 8 bases, V lost 3 bases, and 8 bases had no gene match. This CDR3 spans 15 amino acids. Germline CDR1 and CDR2: KGHDR and SFDVKD. CDR3 DNA sequence: TGTGCCACCAGTGATCCCACGACAGGGGGCGAGGGCTACACCTTC. This gives the protein CATSDPTTGGEGYTF.

This clone has just one count. The V and J genes are TRBV2 and TRBJ1-5; D remains ambiguous. Per germline, CDR1 SNHLY and CDR2 FYNNEI. The CDR3 extends over 14 amino acids. The ends were cut back, 4 bases at V and 0 bases at J, with 7 bases in the middle. CDR3 bases: TGTGCCAGCAGTGCAGGATCTAGCAATCAGCCCCAGCATTTT. It codes for CASSAGSSNQPQHF. Complete variable domain (other parts from reference TRBV2 and TRBJ1-5): EPEVTQTPSHQVTQMGQEVILRCVPISNHLYFYWYRQILGQKVEFLVSFYNNEISEKSEIFDDQFSVERPDGSNFTLKIRSTKLEDSAMYFCASSAGSSNQPQHFGDGTRLSIL.

The chain recombines TRBV30 with TRBJ2-7; 9 nucleotides agree with TRBD1. The ends lost 4 bases at V and 5 bases at J; junction bases unmatched: 6. The V gene's germline CDR1 is GTSNPN and CDR2 SVGIG (reference sequence). The CDR3 extends over 13 amino acids. The CDR3 spells CAWIGTGLHEQYF. CDR3 nucleotide sequence: TGTGCCTGGATCGGGACAGGGTTACACGAGCAGTACTTC.

This chain joins TRBV13 and TRBJ1-1, with a possible D match to TRBD1 (6 bases). This CDR3 contains 16 residues. Germline loops: CDR1 PRHDT, CDR2 FYEKMQ (reference sequence). Trimming left V 4 bases short and J 1 base short, with 16 bases between. CDR3 in amino acids: CASSSDRLQGNTEAFF. In DNA, the CDR3 is TGTGCCAGCAGCTCGGATCGCCTACAGGGGAACACTGAAGCTTTCTTT.

V usage is TRBV29-1 and J usage is TRBJ1-1; 10 bases fit TRBD1. CDR1 and CDR2 from the germline V gene are SQVTM and ANQGSEA. This CDR3 region has 12 residues. J gave up 5 bases and V 7 bases, and 4 bases lay outside the gene matches. The CDR3 loop is CSGGTGETEAFF. The CDR3 DNA sequence: TGCAGCGGGGGGACAGGGGAGACTGAAGCTTTCTTT.

Remarks on this clone: The sample contains more than one DNA sequence encoding this CDR3. The J gene is TRBJ1-2, the V gene TRBV19, with a tentative D call TRBD1 (6 bases). This CDR3 is built from 11 residues. V shed 8 bases and J shed 2 bases, with 6 bases lying between them. Germline V gives CDR1 LNHDA, CDR2 SQIVND (reference sequence). CDR3 sequence reads: CASGGNYGYTF. CDR3 coding DNA: TGTGCCAGTGGGGGCAACTATGGCTACACCTTC.

The chain links TRBV30 to TRBJ2-1, with 8 bases fitting TRBD2. This CDR3 has 14 residues. J lost 9 bases, V lost 3 bases, and 10 bases had no gene match. Germline V gene lookup returns CDR1 GTSNPN and CDR2 SVGIG (reference sequence). Here the CDR3 reads CAWRSPGLDGEQFF. Written as DNA, the CDR3 is TGTGCCTGGAGATCACCGGGACTAGACGGTGAGCAGTTCTTC.

The chain carries TRBV10-3 and TRBJ2-3; TRBD2 might be the D (6 bases). V was trimmed by 0 bases and J by 0 bases, leaving 13 bases between them. This CDR3 is 17 amino acids long. The germline CDR1 and CDR2 sequences are ENHRY and SYGVKD. Here the CDR3 DNA reads TGTGCCATCAGTGAGTCCAATCGGGGAGGCAGCACAGATACGCAGTATTTT. This translates into CAISESNRGGSTDTQYF.

J is TRBJ1-5 and V is TRBV19; 12 bases match TRBD1. The CDR3 has 15 amino acids. Germline assignment: CDR1 LNHDA and CDR2 SQIVND (reference sequence). V gave up 6 bases and J gave up 7 bases; unmatched junction bases: 7. The CDR3 nucleotides read TGTGCCAGTAGCGTGGGACAGGGGGCCAGACAGCCCCAGCATTTT. It yields the protein CASSVGQGARQPQHF.

This chain links TRBV5-6 with TRBJ1-2; D gene unclear. Germline assignment: CDR1 SGHDT and CDR2 YYEEEE. The CDR3 is 14 amino acids. V lost 2 bases and J 7 bases, leaving 15 bases between the germline ends. The CDR3 region has the DNA TGTGCCAGCAGCTTAAGTTTCCGGGCGGGTGGCTACACCTTC. Protein sequence: CASSLSFRAGGYTF. The complete variable domain, with remaining parts taken from reference TRBV5-6 and TRBJ1-2, reads DAGVTQSPTHLIKTRGQQVTLRCSPKSGHDTVSWYQQALGQGPQFIFQYYEEEERQRGNFPDRFSGHQFPNYSSELNVNALLLGDSALYLCASSLSFRAGGYTFGSGTRLTVV.

This clone has more than one count but fewer than ten. The genes are TRBV15 and TRBJ1-2; tentative D call: TRBD1 (6 bases). The ends were cut back, 0 bases at V and 4 bases at J, with 12 bases in the middle. Germline V gene data show CDR1 as LNHNV and CDR2 as YYDKDF (reference sequence). The length of the CDR3 is 15 residues. The CDR3 nucleotides read TGTGCCACCAGCAGAGATAACAGGGCGGTCTATGGCTACACCTTC. Protein product: CATSRDNRAVYGYTF.

V and J are TRBV7-7 and TRBJ2-5, with TRBD2 as a possible D gene (5 bases). V dropped 8 bases and J dropped 5 bases, with 9 bases sitting between them. There are 11 residues in the CDR3. Germline CDR1 is SSHAT and CDR2 is FNYEAQ (reference sequence). CDR3 nucleotides: TGTGCCAGCGGACTCGGGGAGACCCAGTACTTC. Translated: CASGLGETQYF.

V gene TRBV5-1 combines with J gene TRBJ2-3; D might be TRBD2 (5 bases). This CDR3 is built from 15 residues. Germline values: CDR1 SGHRS, CDR2 YFSETQ. V was cut by 0 bases and J by 10 bases, with 18 bases left in between. DNA of the CDR3: TGCGCCAGCAGCTTGGGTGGACTTGCGGGTGTTCCGCAGTATTTT. Its protein is CASSLGGLAGVPQYF.

The chain carries TRBV5-1 and TRBJ2-5; D not resolved. Germline V gene lookup returns CDR1 SGHRS and CDR2 YFSETQ. V lost 4 bases, J lost 9 bases, and 13 bases lay in between. This CDR3 comprises 12 residues. The CDR3 DNA reads TGCGCCAGCAGCCCAGATATGGTCGCCCAGTACTTC. Translating it yields CASSPDMVAQYF.

The chain couples TRBV12-3 or TRBV12-4 to TRBJ2-3; D not certain. This CDR3 has 12 amino acids. V was shortened by 3 bases and J by 5 bases, with 6 bases between the two germline ends. The CDR3 loop reads CASSFRKDTQYF. In nucleotides, the CDR3 is TGTGCCAGCAGTTTTAGAAAAGATACGCAGTATTTT.

The CDR3 reads CASSKGGGGTDTQYF. CDR3 bases: TGTGCCAGCAGCAAGGGCGGGGGAGGCACAGATACGCAGTATTTT. The chain couples TRBV3-1 (or the pseudogene TRBV3-2) to TRBJ2-3; TRBD2 agrees at 7 bases. V was clipped by 5 bases and J by 1 base; unmatched bases: 6. CDR1 is LGHDT, CDR2 YNNKEL, per germline (reference sequence). This CDR3 spans 15 amino acids.

The CDR3 DNA sequence: TGTGCCAGCACCCTGGGGGGGGTAGCCACTGAAGCTTTCTTT. Residues: CASTLGGVATEAFF. The chain joins TRBV25-1 to TRBJ1-1, with D possibly matching TRBD1 (5 bases). Trimming removed 7 bases at V and 4 bases at J, with 16 bases between. The germline V gene has CDR1 MGHDK and CDR2 SYGVNS. The CDR3 runs to 14 residues.

The V gene is TRBV4-1, the J gene TRBJ2-2; 10 nucleotides align to TRBD2. This CDR3 is built from 16 residues. In germline, CDR1 is MGHRA, CDR2 YSYEKL. V lost 3 bases to trimming and J lost 1 base; unmatched junction nucleotides: 2. The CDR3 nucleotides are TGCGCCAGCAGCCACCCTAGCGGGGGGAACACCGGGGAGCTGTTTTTT. Residues: CASSHPSGGNTGELFF.

The V and J genes are TRBV4-1 and TRBJ1-3; D gene uncertain. This CDR3 contains 14 residues. V was shortened by 1 base and J by 4 bases, with 8 bases between the two germline ends. CDR1 is MGHRA, CDR2 YSYEKL, per germline. CDR3 in DNA: TGCGCCAGCAGCCAAGGGAGGTCCGGAAACACCATATATTTT. Amino acid sequence: CASSQGRSGNTIYF.